This T cell receptor beta chain is from a study of T cells in Graves' hyperthyroidism and ophthalmopathy. CDR1 SEHNR and CDR2 FQNEAQ come from the germline V gene (reference sequence). V was pared by 5 bases and J by 4 bases, with 12 bases between. The CDR3 is 13 residues long. TCR beta CDR3 region amplification was performed from RNA transcripts. In the first-round RT-PCR of the TCR CDR3, the HTBI primer set was used. TCRdb reprocessed the multiplex PCR reads via MiXCR and lists one record per CDR3 protein. The sample records around 600,000 distinct CDR3 sequences, 15% to 18% being singletons. This clonotype was picked up many times.

Input material: blood. The chain employs TRBV7-9 and TRBJ2-7; D uncertain. This receptor was identified in a woman aged 25 to 39 with Graves' hyperthyroidism. The CDR3 DNA reads as TGTGCCAGCAGCCCAGAGCTAGGATACGAGCAGTACTTC. Its protein is CASSPELGYEQYF.